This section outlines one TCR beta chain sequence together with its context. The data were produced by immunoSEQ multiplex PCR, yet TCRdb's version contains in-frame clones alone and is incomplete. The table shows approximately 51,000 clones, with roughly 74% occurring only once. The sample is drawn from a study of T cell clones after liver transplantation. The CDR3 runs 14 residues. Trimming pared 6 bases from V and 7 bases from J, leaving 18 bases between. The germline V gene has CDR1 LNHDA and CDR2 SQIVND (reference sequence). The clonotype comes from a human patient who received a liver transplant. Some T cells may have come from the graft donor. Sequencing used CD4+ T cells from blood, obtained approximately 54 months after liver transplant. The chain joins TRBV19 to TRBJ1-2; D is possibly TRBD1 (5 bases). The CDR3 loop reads CASRMEGQEGGYTF. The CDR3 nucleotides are TGTGCCAGTAGGATGGAGGGGCAAGAGGGTGGCTACACCTTC.